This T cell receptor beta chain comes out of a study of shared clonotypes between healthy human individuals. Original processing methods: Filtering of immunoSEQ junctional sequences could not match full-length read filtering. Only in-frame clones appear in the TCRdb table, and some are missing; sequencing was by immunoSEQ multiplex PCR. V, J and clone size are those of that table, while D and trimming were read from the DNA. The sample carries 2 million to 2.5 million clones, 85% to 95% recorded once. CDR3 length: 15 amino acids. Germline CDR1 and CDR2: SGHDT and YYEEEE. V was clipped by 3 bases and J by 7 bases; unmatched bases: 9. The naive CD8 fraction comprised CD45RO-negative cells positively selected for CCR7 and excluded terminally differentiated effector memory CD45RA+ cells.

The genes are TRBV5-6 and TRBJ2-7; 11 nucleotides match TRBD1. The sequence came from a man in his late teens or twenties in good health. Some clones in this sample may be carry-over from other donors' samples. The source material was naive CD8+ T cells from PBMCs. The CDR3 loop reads CASSWGTGGLEEQYF. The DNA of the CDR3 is TGTGCCAGCAGCTGGGGGACAGGGGGATTGGAGGAGCAGTACTTC.